This paragraph covers one T cell receptor (beta chain) sequence. The antigen remains undetermined. One end of the junction varies from germline; a read error may be responsible. Researchers ran the PCR with 60 Vbeta and 13 Jbeta primers. Clones were read by immunoSEQ multiplex PCR, and TCRdb kept only the in-frame ones, dropping some. The repertoire includes about 130,000 clones, approximately 83% of them detected once, and roughly 4% sits in the top ten. The data stem from a study of cytomegalovirus exposure and HLA in healthy donors. Regarding the study as a whole: In an earlier analysis, productive rearrangement rates for most beta V segments clustered near 90% or 30%. Cytomegalovirus-associated status was assigned to around 160 TCR beta chains. A later analysis reportedly found that, within productive TCRs, an Asian-associated ancestry cluster had fewer N-insertions than the mean observed across the roughly 730 donors. Across all donors, roughly uniform sequencing depth was an assumption of the presence/absence analyses.

Germline CDR1 SGHDT, CDR2 YYEEEE. The CDR3 consists of 15 residues. The chain links TRBV5-6 to TRBJ2-7; D not resolved. The source is a woman in her thirties or forties in good health and CMV-seropositive. Sequencing was performed on PBMCs. In DNA form, the CDR3 reads TGTGCCAGCACCTTGGAGTCAACTGCCTCCTACGAGCAGTACTTC. This encodes CASTLESTASYEQYF. Full variable domain (rest looked up from reference TRBV5-6 and TRBJ2-7): DAGVTQSPTHLIKTRGQQVTLRCSPKSGHDTVSWYQQALGQGPQFIFQYYEEEERQRGNFPDRFSGHQFPNYSSELNVNALLLGDSALYLCASTLESTASYEQYFGPGTRLTVT.